This passage covers 31 T cell receptor beta chains from one sample sequenced in a study of blood T cells in healthy people across ages. Through a sample-barcoded 5' primer and a J-beta primer mix, a second PCR was run for about 6 to 12 cycles. TCRdb used MiXCR to reprocess the 5' RACE reads, holding one entry per CDR3 protein. The sample has fewer than 750,000 distinct CDR3 sequences, roughly half seen once. Specimen: blood. The receptors were sampled from a woman over 75 in good health.

On this clonotype itself: This may be a read error, as it is one base from a much larger clone. The gene calls are TRBV29-1 and TRBJ2-5, with 8 bases identical to TRBD1. Germline-derived CDR1 and CDR2 are SQVTM and ANQGSEA. CDR3 length equals 12 residues. V lost 7 bases and J lost 11; bases outside the gene matches: 12. The CDR3 sequence is CSGGTGDNEQYF. The DNA of the CDR3 is TGCAGCGGTGGGACAGGCGACAATGAGCAGTACTTC.

The chain has TRBV11-2 and TRBJ2-4, with D possibly being TRBD1 (5 bases). Between the trimmed V and J ends, which lost 4 bases and 9 bases, there was a span of 16 bases. This CDR3 contains 14 residues. Germline CDR1 SGHAT, CDR2 FQNNGV. CDR3: CASSSQGLRSIQYF. CDR3 bases: TGTGCCAGCAGCTCGCAGGGATTGAGAAGCATTCAGTACTTC.

This clonotype showed up many times. CDR3 sequence reads: CASSPSGGQYNEQFF. The DNA for the CDR3 is TGCGCCAGCAGCCCTAGCGGGGGGCAGTACAATGAGCAGTTCTTC. The rearrangement links TRBV5-1 to TRBJ2-1, with 11 bases identical to TRBD2. V was pared by 4 bases and J by 4 bases, with 4 bases of the junction left unmatched. CDR1 and CDR2 (germline): SGHRS, YFSETQ. CDR3 size: 15 residues.

This clonotype was detected a few times. A single base separates this from a much larger clone, so it may be a read error. The rearrangement uses TRBV7-9 and TRBJ2-3; 9 bases agree with TRBD1. Germline V gives CDR1 SEHNR, CDR2 FQNEAQ (reference sequence). This CDR3 spans 15 amino acids. The CDR3 DNA follows: TGTGCCAGCAGCACAGGGACAGGGAATACAGCTACGCAGTATTTT. Translated: CASSTGTGNTATQYF.

The gene calls are TRBV3-1 and TRBJ2-7; possible D gene TRBD2, 5 bases. This CDR3 region has 14 residues. CDR1 and CDR2 from the germline V gene are LGHDT and YNNKEL (reference sequence). V lost 4 bases to trimming and J lost 0 bases, with 10 bases between them. The CDR3 is CASSRSSGSYEQYF. Written as DNA, the CDR3 is TGTGCCAGCAGCCGTAGCAGCGGCTCCTACGAGCAGTACTTC.

This clonotype was found many times. CDR3 loop: CASSFGDTQYF. The CDR3 region has the DNA TGCGCCAGCAGCTTCGGGGATACGCAGTATTTT. This chain connects TRBV5-1 to TRBJ2-3; D is unresolved. The V end lost 2 bases, the J end lost 6 bases, and 4 bases lay between the germline ends. CDR3 length equals 11 residues. Germline loops: CDR1 SGHRS, CDR2 YFSETQ.

The rearrangement uses TRBV29-1 and TRBJ2-6; D is perhaps TRBD2 (5 bases). Trimming took 5 bases from V and 2 from J, leaving 10 bases between them. This CDR3 spans 14 amino acids. From germline, CDR1 is SQVTM and CDR2 ANQGSEA. In DNA, the CDR3 is TGCAGCGTTCGAAACGGGGCTGGGGCCAACGTCCTGACTTTC. This translates into CSVRNGAGANVLTF.

The rearrangement joins TRBV7-2 to TRBJ2-1; 15 bases fit TRBD2. With V trimmed by 5 bases and J by 3 bases, 8 bases remained unmatched. The CDR3 is made up of 18 amino acids. Germline V gene sequence: CDR1 SGHTA, CDR2 FQGNSA. CDR3 coding DNA: TGTGCCAGCAGCCCGAGAGGACTAGCGGGAGGGGGCTACAATGAGCAGTTCTTC. Protein product: CASSPRGLAGGGYNEQFF. The full variable domain, rest sourced from reference TRBV7-2 and TRBJ2-1, is GAGVSQSPSNKVTEKGKDVELRCDPISGHTALYWYRQSLGQGLEFLIYFQGNSAPDKSGLPSDRFSAERTGGSVSTLTIQRTQQEDSAVYLCASSPRGLAGGGYNEQFFGPGTRLTVL.

V gene TRBV7-2 combines with J gene TRBJ2-4; 11 bases are a match to TRBD2. V trimming: 4 bases; J trimming: 5 bases; junction bases outside the gene matches: 19. The germline gives CDR1 SGHTA, CDR2 FQGNSA. CDR3 length equals 20 residues. The DNA of the CDR3 is TGTGCCAGCAGCTCGAGTGGGCTAGCGGGAGGCCGCCGAACCCAAAACATTCAGTACTTC. It specifies CASSSSGLAGGRRTQNIQYF. The whole variable domain, remainder taken from reference TRBV7-2 and TRBJ2-4, is GAGVSQSPSNKVTEKGKDVELRCDPISGHTALYWYRQSLGQGLEFLIYFQGNSAPDKSGLPSDRFSAERTGGSVSTLTIQRTQQEDSAVYLCASSSSGLAGGRRTQNIQYFGAGTRLSVL.

The chain combines TRBV25-1 with TRBJ2-3; D is uncertain. Trimming pared 6 bases from V and 5 bases from J, leaving 24 bases between. CDR1 and CDR2 from the germline V gene are MGHDK and SYGVNS. The CDR3 is 17 residues long. CDR3 sequence: CASRTQAIERYKDTQYF. DNA for the CDR3: TGTGCCAGCAGAACCCAAGCCATAGAAAGGTATAAAGATACGCAGTATTTT.

This clonotype was recorded many times. Here the CDR3 reads CSVERQGTDTQYF. The CDR3 nucleotides read TGCAGCGTTGAAAGACAAGGAACAGATACGCAGTATTTT. The rearrangement joins TRBV29-1 to TRBJ2-3; D call uncertain. The CDR3 extends over 13 amino acids. Germline V lookup: CDR1 SQVTM, CDR2 ANQGSEA. The V end was cut by 2 bases, the J end by 3 bases, with 9 bases between.

Details on this clonotype: This could be a read error, since a much larger clone is one nucleotide away. CDR3 in DNA: TGTACCAGCAGCTTAGCGTCGGGGGTTGGAGATACGCAGTATTTT. This codes for CTSSLASGVGDTQYF. This chain connects TRBV7-9 to TRBJ2-3; a weak D match, TRBD2 (6 bases). CDR1 is SEHNR, CDR2 FQNEAQ, per germline (reference sequence). The CDR3 sequence is 15 residues long.

The rearrangement uses TRBV5-6 and TRBJ2-7; D is perhaps TRBD1 (5 bases). The CDR3 runs 14 residues. V lost 2 bases and J lost 2, with 11 bases in between. From germline, CDR1 is SGHDT and CDR2 YYEEEE. CDR3 residues: CASSFYRTTYEQYF. As DNA, the CDR3 is TGTGCCAGCAGCTTTTATCGGACAACCTACGAGCAGTACTTC.

A few counts support this clonotype. The chain has TRBV5-1 and TRBJ2-5, with a weak D call TRBD1 (5 bases). The V gene lost 1 base and the J gene lost 11 bases, with 18 bases spanning the gap. The CDR3 length is 14 residues. Looked up from germline, CDR1 is SGHRS and CDR2 is YFSETQ. The CDR3: CASSLSGADGVQYF. The CDR3 DNA follows: TGCGCCAGCAGCTTGTCTGGGGCTGACGGAGTGCAGTACTTC.

This clonotype was found many times. The rearrangement joins TRBV28 to TRBJ1-2; the D gene is possibly TRBD1 (5 bases). Germline CDR1 and CDR2: MDHEN and SYDVKM. Trimming removed 7 bases from V and 2 bases from J, with 11 bases in between. The CDR3 runs 13 residues. The CDR3 is CASTPGTNYGYTF. The CDR3 nucleotides read TGTGCCAGCACCCCGGGGACGAACTATGGCTACACCTTC.

The gene calls are TRBV11-2 and TRBJ2-5, with D unclear. The J call may not be correct, given that the DNA end is closer to TRBJ2-7. CDR1 and CDR2 (germline): SGHAT, FQNNGV. CDR3 length equals 13 residues. The CDR3 here is CASSVPPLYEQYF. For the CDR3, the DNA is TGTGCCAGCAGCGTTCCTCCCCTCTACGAGCAGTACTTC.

This chain links TRBV7-2 with TRBJ2-7; TRBD1 aligns across 8 bases. The tail of the sequence fits TRBJ2-5 better, so the J call may be wrong. CDR1 is SGHTA, CDR2 FQGNSA, per germline. The CDR3 totals 15 residues. The CDR3 bases are TGTGCCAGCAGCTTAGGCGGACAGGGTACCGAGACCCAGTACTTC. Translation: CASSLGGQGTETQYF.

As to this clonotype: A much larger clone lies one base from this, so it may be a read error. The chain uses TRBV20-1 and TRBJ2-1; possibly TRBD2 for D (6 bases). The V gene lost 5 bases and the J gene lost 6 bases, with 17 bases spanning the gap. Germline V gives CDR1 DFQATT, CDR2 SNEGSKA (reference sequence). CDR3 length: 14 amino acids. CDR3 region: CSAPTGGKRNEQFF. In nucleotides, the CDR3 is TGCAGTGCTCCCACTGGCGGGAAGCGCAATGAGCAGTTCTTC.

The rearrangement uses TRBV28 and TRBJ1-4, with 7 nucleotides matching TRBD1. Germline-derived CDR1 and CDR2 are MDHEN and SYDVKM. This CDR3 has 15 amino acids. Trimming at V came to 6 bases and at J to 10 bases, leaving 14 bases not matched to a gene. DNA for the CDR3: TGTGCCAGCAGGGGAGATGACAGGGTCAGTGCAAAACTGTTTTTT. It codes for CASRGDDRVSAKLFF.

This clonotype showed up many times. The chain uses TRBV30 and TRBJ2-3, with D perhaps TRBD2 (6 bases). Germline CDR1 reads GTSNPN; CDR2 reads SVGIG (reference sequence). This CDR3 spans 13 amino acids. V shed 0 bases and J shed 3 bases, with 7 bases lying between them. The CDR3 DNA follows: TGTGCCTGGAGTGTGGGGGGTACAGATACGCAGTATTTT. It translates to CAWSVGGTDTQYF.

The V and J genes are TRBV20-1 and TRBJ2-2, with D hard to call. CDR1 is DFQATT and CDR2 is SNEGSKA in the germline V gene (reference sequence). This CDR3 has 12 amino acids. V was pared by 2 bases and J by 7 bases, with 8 bases between. The CDR3 region is CSARSEHGELFF. The CDR3 nucleotides are TGCAGTGCTAGATCGGAGCACGGGGAGCTGTTTTTT.

Turning to this clonotype: A much larger clone sits a single nucleotide away, making a read error possible. The chain uses TRBV7-3 and TRBJ2-3; D ambiguous. This CDR3 has 13 residues. Germline V gene data show CDR1 as SGHTA and CDR2 as FQGTGA. CDR3 coding DNA: TGTGTCAGCAGCAAATCCCGTGGGGATACGCAGTATTTT. Residues: CVSSKSRGDTQYF.

This clonotype was seen ten or more times. J is TRBJ1-2 and V is TRBV20-1; D unresolved. The length of the CDR3 is 13 residues. Germline V lookup: CDR1 DFQATT, CDR2 SNEGSKA (reference sequence). With 6 bases removed from V and 3 bases from J, the gap between germline ends came to 14 bases. The CDR3 DNA reads TGCAGTGCCAGGCCCAACACGTACTATGGCTACACCTTC. This translates into CSARPNTYYGYTF.

This clonotype was picked up one time. In nucleotides, the CDR3 is TGTGCCAGCAGTGTCCGGGACAGGGCCAATCAGCCCCAGCATTTT. Translating it yields CASSVRDRANQPQHF. The chain uses TRBV2 and TRBJ1-5; 9 bases are shared with TRBD1. The CDR3 runs 15 residues. J lost 3 bases, V lost 4 bases, and 4 bases had no gene match. The V gene's germline CDR1 is SNHLY and CDR2 FYNNEI.

The V and J genes are TRBV29-1 and TRBJ2-3; D perhaps matches TRBD1 (5 bases). Germline values: CDR1 SQVTM, CDR2 ANQGSEA. V was trimmed by 3 bases and J by 4 bases, leaving 5 bases between them. CDR3 length: 11 amino acids. CDR3 protein: CSVDRADTQYF. The CDR3 nucleotides read TGCAGCGTTGACAGGGCAGATACGCAGTATTTT.

About this clonotype itself: Given a far larger clone just one base away, this is likely a sequencing read error. The V and J genes are TRBV6-2 or TRBV6-3 and TRBJ2-1; 8 nucleotides agree with TRBD2. The V gene's germline CDR1 is MNHEY and CDR2 SVGEGT. The CDR3 is made up of 15 amino acids. Here the CDR3 reads CASSRSGGSYNGQFF. In nucleotides, the CDR3 is TGTGCCAGCAGTAGGAGCGGGGGCTCCTACAATGGGCAGTTCTTC.

The V and J genes are TRBV5-1 and TRBJ2-5, with a tentative D call TRBD1 (5 bases). The CDR3 is made up of 14 amino acids. Trimming took off 3 bases at V and 3 bases at J, with 12 bases between the two ends. CDR1 is SGHRS and CDR2 is YFSETQ in the germline V gene. For the CDR3, the DNA is TGCGCCAGCAGCTGGGGCGGCGAAGAAGAGACCCAGTACTTC. Amino acid sequence: CASSWGGEEETQYF.

Only a few counts were recorded for this clonotype. The chain uses TRBV25-1 and TRBJ2-3, with a possible D match to TRBD2 (6 bases). Germline V gene sequence: CDR1 MGHDK, CDR2 SYGVNS. V was shortened by 5 bases and J by 2 bases, with 20 bases between the two germline ends. The CDR3 contains 17 residues. For the CDR3, the DNA is TGTGCCAGCAGTCCGGGGGAGGAGGACGCCTACACAGATACGCAGTATTTT. Protein sequence: CASSPGEEDAYTDTQYF.

This chain connects TRBV30 to TRBJ2-1, with TRBD1 identical over 8 bases. The J call could be wrong; TRBJ2-7 is a better fit for the DNA end. The V gene's germline CDR1 is GTSNPN and CDR2 SVGIG (reference sequence). The CDR3 runs 13 residues. The CDR3 DNA reads as TGTGCCTGGAGTGGGGACAGGTACAATGAGCAGTACTTC. Protein: CAWSGDRYNEQYF.

This chain connects TRBV20-1 to TRBJ1-6; D may be TRBD1 (5 bases). Germline CDR1 reads DFQATT; CDR2 reads SNEGSKA (reference sequence). The CDR3 extends over 14 amino acids. The CDR3 here is CTTTGGFDNSPLHF. The CDR3 DNA follows: TGCACCACGACGGGGGGATTCGATAATTCACCCCTCCACTTT.

The table lists this clonotype with a count of one. The chain recombines TRBV6-6 with TRBJ2-7, with 10 bases fitting TRBD1. The trim removed 7 bases at V and 1 base at J, leaving 10 bases unmatched. This CDR3 is 16 amino acids long. The V gene's germline CDR1 is MNHNY and CDR2 SVGAGI (reference sequence). CDR3 nucleotide sequence: TGTGCCAGCAATAGAGTAGGGACAGGGGTTTCCTACGAGCAGTACTTC. Encoded protein: CASNRVGTGVSYEQYF.